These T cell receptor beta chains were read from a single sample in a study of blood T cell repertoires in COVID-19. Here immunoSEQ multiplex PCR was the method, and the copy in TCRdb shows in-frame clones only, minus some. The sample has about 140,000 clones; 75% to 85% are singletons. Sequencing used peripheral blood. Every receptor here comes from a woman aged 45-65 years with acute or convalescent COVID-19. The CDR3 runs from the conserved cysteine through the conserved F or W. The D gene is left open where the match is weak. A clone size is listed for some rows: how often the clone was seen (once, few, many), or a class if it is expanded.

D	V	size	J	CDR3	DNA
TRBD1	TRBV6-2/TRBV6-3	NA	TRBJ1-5	CASSGTGGNQPQHF	TGTGCCAGCAGCGGGACAGGGGGTAATCAGCCCCAGCATTTT
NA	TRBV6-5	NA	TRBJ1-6	CASNAENNSPLHF	TGTGCCAGCAACGCGGAGAATAATTCACCCCTCCACTTT
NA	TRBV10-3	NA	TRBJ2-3	CAISEYGGRIDTQYF	TGTGCCATCAGTGAGTACGGGGGGCGAATAGATACGCAGTATTTT
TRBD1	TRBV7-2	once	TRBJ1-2	CASSPPETGSGYTF	TGTGCCAGCAGCCCACCAGAGACAGGGAGTGGCTACACCTTC
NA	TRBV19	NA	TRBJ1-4	CASSIFLGGGEKLFF	TGTGCCAGTAGTATCTTCCTGGGTGGCGGTGAAAAACTGTTTTTT
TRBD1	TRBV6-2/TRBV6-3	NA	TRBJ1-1	CASSFTGGVNTEAFF	TGTGCCAGCAGTTTTACAGGGGGCGTGAACACTGAAGCTTTCTTT
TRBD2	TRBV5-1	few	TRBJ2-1	CASSLGLAENEQFF	TGCGCCAGCAGCTTGGGACTAGCGGAAAATGAGCAGTTCTTC
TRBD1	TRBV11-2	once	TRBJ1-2	CASSQEDRAQTF	TGTGCCAGCAGCCAAGAAGACAGGGCCCAAACCTTC
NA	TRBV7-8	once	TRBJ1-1	CASSPRWGPQGEAFF	TGTGCCAGCAGCCCCCGCTGGGGGCCCCAGGGGGAAGCTTTCTTT
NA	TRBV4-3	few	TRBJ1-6	CASSQQPQGGNSPLHF	TGCGCCAGCAGCCAACAACCCCAGGGCGGCAATTCACCCCTCCACTTT
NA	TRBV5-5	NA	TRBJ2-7	CASSFGLAVGHEQYF	TGTGCCAGCAGCTTTGGGTTAGCGGTGGGCCACGAGCAGTACTTC
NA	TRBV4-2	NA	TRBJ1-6	CASSQDPSGRGSGGPLHF	TGTGCCAGCAGCCAAGATCCTTCGGGCAGGGGATCGGGGGGACCCCTCCACTTT
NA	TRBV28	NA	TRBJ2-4	CASSLLQDIAKNIQYF	TGTGCCAGCAGTTTATTGCAGGACATAGCCAAAAACATTCAGTACTTC
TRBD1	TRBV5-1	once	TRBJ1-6	CASSRTGQDYNSPLHF	TGCGCCAGCAGCCGGACAGGTCAAGACTATAATTCACCCCTCCACTTT
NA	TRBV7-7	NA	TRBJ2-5	CASSLVADQETQYF	TGTGCCAGCAGCTTAGTGGCAGATCAAGAGACCCAGTACTTC
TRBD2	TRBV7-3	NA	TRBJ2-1	CASSRDTGTSRVF	TGTGCCAGCAGCCGAGATACCGGGACTAGCCGGGTCTTC
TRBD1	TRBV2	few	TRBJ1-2	CASSGGPWDSF	TGTGCCAGCAGTGGAGGACCCTGGGACAGCTTC
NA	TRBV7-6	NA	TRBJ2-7	CARLCLVAGPTAYEQYF	TGTGCCAGACTCTGCCTCGTGGCGGGACCAACGGCTTACGAGCAGTACTTC
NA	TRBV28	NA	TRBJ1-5	CAGQGNSNQPQHF	TGTGCCGGCCAGGGAAATAGCAATCAGCCCCAGCATTTT
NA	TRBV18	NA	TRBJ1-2	CASGGRSNYGYTF	TGTGCCAGTGGCGGGCGATCTAACTATGGCTACACCTTC
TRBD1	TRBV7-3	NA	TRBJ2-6	CASSPGGSGANVLTF	TGTGCCAGCAGCCCAGGGGGCTCTGGGGCCAACGTCCTGACTTTC
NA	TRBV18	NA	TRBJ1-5	CASSPLDTSGQPQHF	TGTGCCAGCTCACCTTTGGACACTTCCGGTCAGCCCCAGCATTTT
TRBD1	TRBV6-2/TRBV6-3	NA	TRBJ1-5	CASSYSMSGTGGYSNQPQHF	TGTGCCAGCAGTTACTCGATGTCAGGGACAGGGGGTTATAGCAATCAGCCCCAGCATTTT
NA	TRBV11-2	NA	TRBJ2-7	CASSLGRAYEQYF	TGTGCCAGCAGCTTAGGGCGGGCCTACGAGCAGTACTTC
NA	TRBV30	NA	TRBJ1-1	CAWSRGAATYTEAFF	TGTGCCTGGTCCCGCGGCGCAGCCACCTACACTGAAGCTTTCTTT
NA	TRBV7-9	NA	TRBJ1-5	CASSFIDQPQHF	TGTGCCAGCAGCTTTATAGATCAGCCCCAGCATTTT
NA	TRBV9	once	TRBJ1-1	CASSVSLGVSTEAFF	TGTGCCAGCAGCGTCTCGCTGGGCGTGAGCACTGAAGCTTTCTTT
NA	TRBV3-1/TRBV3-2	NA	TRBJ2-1	CASSQGSRREQFF	TGTGCCAGCAGCCAAGGTAGCCGACGTGAGCAGTTCTTC
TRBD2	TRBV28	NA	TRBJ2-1	CATLLAGVYNEQFF	TGTGCCACCCTACTAGCGGGGGTTTACAATGAGCAGTTCTTC
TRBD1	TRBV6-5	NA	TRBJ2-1	CASSAYGTGGNEQFF	TGTGCCAGCAGCGCCTATGGGACAGGGGGCAATGAGCAGTTCTTC
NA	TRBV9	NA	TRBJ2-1	CASSVGGGVTYNEQFF	TGTGCCAGCAGCGTAGGGGGCGGGGTGACATACAATGAGCAGTTCTTC
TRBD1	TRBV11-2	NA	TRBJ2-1	CASSLEITGANSEQFF	TGTGCCAGCAGCTTAGAAATCACAGGGGCTAATAGTGAGCAGTTCTTC
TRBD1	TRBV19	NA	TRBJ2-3	CASSTRQGSGTDTQYF	TGTGCCAGTAGTACCAGACAGGGGTCGGGGACAGATACGCAGTATTTT
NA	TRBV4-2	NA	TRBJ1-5	CASSQVASYLNQPQHF	TGTGCCAGCAGCCAAGTGGCATCGTACCTGAATCAGCCCCAGCATTTT
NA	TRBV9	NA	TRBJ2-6	CASSALVRASGANVLTF	TGTGCCAGCAGCGCACTCGTGCGTGCATCTGGGGCCAACGTCCTGACTTTC
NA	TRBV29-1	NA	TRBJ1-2	CSVGDSKLTGYTF	TGCAGCGTCGGGGACTCGAAGCTAACGGGCTACACCTTC
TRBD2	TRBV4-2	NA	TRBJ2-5	CASSQGPSGGAETQYF	TGTGCCAGCAGCCAAGGACCGAGCGGGGGGGCAGAGACCCAGTACTTC
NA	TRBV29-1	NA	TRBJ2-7	CSVTGTSREQYF	TGCAGCGTTACCGGGACATCGCGTGAGCAGTACTTC
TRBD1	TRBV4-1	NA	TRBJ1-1	CASSPTDRVMNTEAFF	TGCGCCAGCAGCCCCACGGACAGGGTCATGAACACTGAAGCTTTCTTT
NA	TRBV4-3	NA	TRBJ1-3	CASSQDGGHFSGNTIYF	TGCGCCAGCAGCCAAGATGGGGGACATTTCTCTGGAAACACCATATATTTT
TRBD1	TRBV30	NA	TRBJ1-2	CAWKYRDREYGYTF	TGTGCCTGGAAGTACCGGGACAGGGAATATGGCTACACCTTC
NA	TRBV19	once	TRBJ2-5	CASSGVAGETQYF	TGTGCCAGTAGTGGAGTCGCGGGAGAGACCCAGTACTTC
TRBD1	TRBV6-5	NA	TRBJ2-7	CASSRDGTDYEQYF	TGTGCCAGCAGCAGGGACGGGACAGACTACGAGCAGTACTTC